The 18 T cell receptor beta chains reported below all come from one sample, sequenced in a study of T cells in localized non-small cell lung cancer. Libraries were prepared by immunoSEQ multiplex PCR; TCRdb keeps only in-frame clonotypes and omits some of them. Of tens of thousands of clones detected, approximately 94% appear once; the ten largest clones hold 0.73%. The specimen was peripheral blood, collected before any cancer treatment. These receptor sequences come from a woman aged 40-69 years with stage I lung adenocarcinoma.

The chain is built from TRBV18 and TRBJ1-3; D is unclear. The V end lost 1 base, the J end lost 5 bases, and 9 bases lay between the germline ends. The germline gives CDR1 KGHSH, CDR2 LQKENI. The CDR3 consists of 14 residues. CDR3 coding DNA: TGTGCCAGCTCACCACAAAAAGGTCGAAACACCATATATTTT. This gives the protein CASSPQKGRNTIYF.

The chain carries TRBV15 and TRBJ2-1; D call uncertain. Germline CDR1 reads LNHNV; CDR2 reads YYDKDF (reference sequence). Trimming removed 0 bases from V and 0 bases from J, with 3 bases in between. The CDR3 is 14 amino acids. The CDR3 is CATSRDPSYNEQFF. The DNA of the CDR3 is TGTGCCACCAGCAGAGATCCCTCCTACAATGAGCAGTTCTTC.

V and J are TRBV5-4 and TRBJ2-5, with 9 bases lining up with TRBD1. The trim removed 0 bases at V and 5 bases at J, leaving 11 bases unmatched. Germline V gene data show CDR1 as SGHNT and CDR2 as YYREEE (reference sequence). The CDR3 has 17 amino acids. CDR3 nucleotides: TGTGCCAGCAGCTTGGTTTCTTGGACAGGGGAGGAGGAGACCCAGTACTTC. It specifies CASSLVSWTGEEETQYF.

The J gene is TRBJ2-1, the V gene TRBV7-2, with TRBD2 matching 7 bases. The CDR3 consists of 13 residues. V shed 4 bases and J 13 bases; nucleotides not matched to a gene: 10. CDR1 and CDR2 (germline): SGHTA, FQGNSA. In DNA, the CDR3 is TGTGCCAGCAGCTCGGAAATGCGGGGGAGACAGTTCTTC. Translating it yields CASSSEMRGRQFF.

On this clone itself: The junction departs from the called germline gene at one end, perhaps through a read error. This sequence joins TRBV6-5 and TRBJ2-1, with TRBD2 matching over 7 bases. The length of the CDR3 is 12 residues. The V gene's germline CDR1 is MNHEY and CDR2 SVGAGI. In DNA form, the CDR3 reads TGTGCCAGCAGTTACCGAGGCGGGAGTAAGCTCTTC. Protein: CASSYRGGSKLF.

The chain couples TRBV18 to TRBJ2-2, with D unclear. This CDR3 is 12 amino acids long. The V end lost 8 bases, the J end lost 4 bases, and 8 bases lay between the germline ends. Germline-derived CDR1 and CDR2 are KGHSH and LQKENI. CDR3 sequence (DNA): TGTGCCAGCCCCACCCCCACCGGGGAGCTGTTTTTT. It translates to CASPTPTGELFF.

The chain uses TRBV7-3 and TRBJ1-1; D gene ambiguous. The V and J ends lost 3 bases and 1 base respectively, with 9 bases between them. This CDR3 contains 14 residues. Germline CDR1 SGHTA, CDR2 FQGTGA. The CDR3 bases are TGTGCCAGCAGCTTGTTAAATGCGAACACTGAAGCTTTCTTT. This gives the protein CASSLLNANTEAFF.

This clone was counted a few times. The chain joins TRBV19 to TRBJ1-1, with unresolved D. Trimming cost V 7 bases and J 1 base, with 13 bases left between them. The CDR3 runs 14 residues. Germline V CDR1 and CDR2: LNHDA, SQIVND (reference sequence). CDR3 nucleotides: TGTGCCAGTACCGTACACCGGAAGAACACTGAAGCTTTCTTT. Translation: CASTVHRKNTEAFF.

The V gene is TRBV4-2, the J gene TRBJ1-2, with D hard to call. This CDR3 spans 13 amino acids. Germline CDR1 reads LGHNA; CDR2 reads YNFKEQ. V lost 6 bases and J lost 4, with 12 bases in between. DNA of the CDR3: TGTGCCAGCAGGGACCGGGCCCCCTATGGCTACACCTTC. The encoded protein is CASRDRAPYGYTF.

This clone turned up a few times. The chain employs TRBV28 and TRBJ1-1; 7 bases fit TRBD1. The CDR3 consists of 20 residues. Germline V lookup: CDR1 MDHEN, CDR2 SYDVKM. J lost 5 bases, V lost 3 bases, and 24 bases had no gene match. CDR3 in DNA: TGTGCCAGCAGTTTTACTATGGGCCCCTCTGCTGACAGGGTTAATACTGAAGCTTTCTTT. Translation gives CASSFTMGPSADRVNTEAFF.

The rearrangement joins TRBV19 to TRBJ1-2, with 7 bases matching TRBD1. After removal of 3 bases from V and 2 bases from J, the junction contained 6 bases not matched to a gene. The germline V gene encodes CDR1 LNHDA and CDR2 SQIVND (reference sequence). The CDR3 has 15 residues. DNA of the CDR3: TGTGCCAGTAGTATCCCGACAGGGACCAACTATGGCTACACCTTC. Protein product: CASSIPTGTNYGYTF.

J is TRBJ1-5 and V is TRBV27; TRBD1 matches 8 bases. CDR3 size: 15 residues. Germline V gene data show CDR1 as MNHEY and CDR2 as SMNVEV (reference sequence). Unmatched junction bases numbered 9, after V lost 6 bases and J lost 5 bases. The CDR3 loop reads CASSSWGQEHQPQHF. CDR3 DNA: TGTGCCAGCAGCTCATGGGGACAGGAGCATCAGCCCCAGCATTTT.

The CDR3 DNA reads as TGTGCCAGCAGCTTAGGAGTCAGGGGCCGGTATAGCAATCAGCCCCAGCATTTT. Translation: CASSLGVRGRYSNQPQHF. J is TRBJ1-5 and V is TRBV11-3; a possible D gene is TRBD1 (6 bases). In germline, CDR1 is SGHNT, CDR2 YENEEA. The CDR3 contains 18 residues. Trimming cost V 1 base and J 0 bases, with 16 bases left between them.

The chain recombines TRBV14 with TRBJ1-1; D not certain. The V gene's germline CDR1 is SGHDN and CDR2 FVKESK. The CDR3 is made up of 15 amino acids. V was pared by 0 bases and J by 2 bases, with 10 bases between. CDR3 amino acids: CASSQEPSINTEAFF. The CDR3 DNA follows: TGTGCCAGCAGCCAAGAACCAAGTATAAACACTGAAGCTTTCTTT.

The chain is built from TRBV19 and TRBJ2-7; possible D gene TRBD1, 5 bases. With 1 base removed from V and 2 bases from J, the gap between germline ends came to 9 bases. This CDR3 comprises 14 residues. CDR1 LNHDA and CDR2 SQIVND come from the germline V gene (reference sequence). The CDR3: CASSIARGTYEQYF. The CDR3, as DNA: TGTGCCAGTAGTATAGCTAGGGGAACCTACGAGCAGTACTTC.

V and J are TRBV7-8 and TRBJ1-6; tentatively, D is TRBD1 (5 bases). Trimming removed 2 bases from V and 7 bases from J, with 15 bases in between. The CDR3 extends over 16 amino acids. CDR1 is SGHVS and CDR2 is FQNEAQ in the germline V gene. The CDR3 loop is CASSLISGAANSPLHF. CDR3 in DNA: TGTGCCAGCAGCTTAATAAGTGGGGCGGCAAATTCACCCCTCCACTTT.

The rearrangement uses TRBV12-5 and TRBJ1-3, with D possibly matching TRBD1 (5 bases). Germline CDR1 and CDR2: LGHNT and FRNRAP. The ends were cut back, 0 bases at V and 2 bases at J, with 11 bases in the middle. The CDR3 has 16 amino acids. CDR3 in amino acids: CASGLVNRITGNTIYF. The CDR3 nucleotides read TGTGCTAGTGGTTTGGTTAACAGGATTACTGGAAACACCATATATTTT.

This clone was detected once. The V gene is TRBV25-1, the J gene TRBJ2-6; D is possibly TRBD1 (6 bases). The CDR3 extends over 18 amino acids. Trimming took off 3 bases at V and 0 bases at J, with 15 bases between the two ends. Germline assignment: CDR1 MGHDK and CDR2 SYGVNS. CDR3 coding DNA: TGTGCCAGCAGTGAGTGGCAGGGGACGAGCTCTGGGGCCAACGTCCTGACTTTC. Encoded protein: CASSEWQGTSSGANVLTF.